This TCR beta chain is from a study of CD8 T cells in Susac syndrome (dated by TCRdb to between 2019 and 2020). Context from the whole study: The study used repertoire sequencing to test whether antigen drove CD8+ T cell activation and differentiation in Susac syndrome.

General findings and caveats noted by the study authors: The study acknowledged that relatively few individuals were included in the TCR sequencing and HLA analysis.

RNA was extracted using the RNeasy kit, and about 0.45 to 1 ug of the RNA was reverse transcribed with random hexamers. The immunoSEQ multiplex PCR assay, which covers 54 Vbeta and 13 Jbeta segments, was used to amplify TCR beta CDR3 regions. Bias from PCR amplification was corrected by using a synthetic template baseline for primer optimization and for computational correction. Per the authors' processing: Only productive sequences were kept, with reads annotated to V, D and J genes according to IMGT and analyzed in immunoSEQ Analyzer. Clonality was computed as one minus Shannon entropy normalized by log2 of the number of productive unique sequences. For each patient and control, public and private clones were evaluated among the 100 most prevalent clones. Clones were defined as Susac-specific if absent from the healthy and MS cohorts, from approximately 1,100 published viral clones and from other ImmuneACCESS disease sequences. The public reads were run again by TCRdb, first through fastp at Q25 and then through MiXCR, and only productive beta chains were kept. Rows are combined by CDR3 protein, so each entry shows the most common genes and DNA. For this entry, the V and J calls and clone size follow TCRdb and not the study's own pipeline. For this sample there are about 200,000 distinct CDR3 sequences; 85% to 95% appear just once. The top ten constitute 0.1% of the sample.

About this clonotype: Its antigen is still unknown. It has no much larger one-base neighbor in the sample; base qualities were not kept.

Peripheral blood CD8+ and CD4+ T cells from healthy donors, Susac syndrome patients and multiple sclerosis patients were profiled by high-throughput TCR beta sequencing. Healthy donors were age- and sex-matched controls. Bulk CD8+ and CD4+ T cells were purified magnetically by negative isolation, whereas CD8+ TEMRA cells were enriched by FACS. Blood was drawn into EDTA tubes, processed within 24 hours, and PBMCs were isolated by density gradient centrifugation. PBMCs intended for TCR sequencing were frozen in liquid nitrogen and were later thawed in a 37 degrees C water bath. The sorted or isolated CD4+, CD8+ and CD8+ TEMRA cells had a purity of 90% or higher. Including the terminal cysteine and phenylalanine, the CDR3 comprises 12 residues. The DNA shown is the 36-base CDR3, in frame from base 1. Trimming takes 10 bases from V and 4 bases from J, and the germline ends sit 14 bases apart. CDR1 is given as SGHAT and CDR2 as FQNNGV, both from the germline V gene.

This clonotype was sampled from a human donor in good health. The chain employs TRBV11-2 and TRBJ2-7; the best D guess is TRBD2, with 5 bases matching. The sample consisted of CD4+ T cells from PBMCs. The DNA is as follows: TGTGCCACCCCGGGAAAGTCATACGAGCAGTACTTC. It codes for CATPGKSYEQYF.